Listed here is a single T cell receptor (beta chain). This record belongs to a study of blood T cells in healthy people across ages. CDR1 SEHNR and CDR2 FQNEAQ come from the germline V gene (reference sequence). The length of the CDR3 is 16 residues. Trimming stripped 5 bases from V and 2 bases from J, with 18 bases between. Combining a sample-barcoded 5' primer with a J-beta primer mix, a second PCR ran for 7 to 11 cycles. Each single sample gave us at least 2.5 million CDR3-containing paired-end reads. TCRdb reanalysed the 5' RACE reads using MiXCR and keeps one entry per CDR3 protein. The sample lists about 930,000 distinct CDR3 sequences, 25% to 30% occurring once. These records were also assigned to another study, of T cells of mothers and their children. From that report: Related and unrelated pairs show similar thymic shaping of TCR recombination output. Normalized overlap was always slightly, never significantly, higher in related than unrelated mother-child pairs.

Sequencing used blood. The chain couples TRBV7-9 to TRBJ2-5, with D maybe TRBD2 (6 bases). The clonotype was recovered from a woman aged 40-49 years in good health. The CDR3 DNA is TGTGCCAGCAGCCTGGGACTCTTAGGGGAACAAGAGACCCAGTACTTC. This translates into CASSLGLLGEQETQYF.